The TCR beta chain under discussion was sequenced for a study of spatial heterogeneity in lung cancer. Whole-study context: For the average unique TCR and UMI combination, more than eight occurrences appeared in raw reads.

Findings and caveats of the study: Resection blood, more than follow-up blood, showed ubiquitous expanded tumor TCRs.

Of note for this clonotype: Its cognate antigen is unknown.

As for time point: sample taken at primary tumor resection. The donors were 72 patients with non-small cell lung cancer that was early-stage and untreated. Every cDNA TCR molecule received its own unique molecular identifier. TCRdb independently ran MiXCR on the 5' RACE reads; one entry per CDR3 protein. Altogether roughly 40,000 distinct CDR3 sequences are present, under 7.5% being singletons, with the ten largest covering 43%. The CDR3 runs 14 residues. The V gene end was trimmed by 9 bases and the J gene end by 9 bases; junction bases not matched to a gene: 17. Germline assignment: CDR1 LNHNV and CDR2 YYDKDF (reference sequence).

V usage is TRBV15 and J usage is TRBJ2-7, with 7 bases lining up with TRBD2. Here the sequenced sample was PBMCs, taken at surgery. The clonotype was recovered from a female donor with early-stage non-small cell lung cancer. The CDR3 DNA reads TGTGCCACAACAACCGGGACTACCCGATCCGGGCAGTACTTC. It specifies CATTTGTTRSGQYF.